This TCR beta chain was retrieved from a study of cytomegalovirus exposure and HLA in healthy donors. Study-level information: The approximately 110 validation repertoires, a later analysis reported, used the same platform as the approximately 730 repertoires from the first cohort. General study findings and limits: The study flagged approximately 180 TCR beta chains as cytomegalovirus-associated.

This clone appeared once. Its cognate antigen is unknown. The donors were in the roughly 130-subject validation cohort, distinct from the approximately 730-subject first cohort. Method: immunoSEQ multiplex PCR; TCRdb's copy keeps in-frame clones and lacks some. The table has 70,000 or so clones, 94% seen once. Germline CDR1 reads LNHDA; CDR2 reads SQIVND (reference sequence). V dropped 9 bases and J dropped 6 bases, with 23 bases sitting between them. The CDR3 consists of 16 residues. The clonotype was recovered from a woman under 30 in good health and CMV-seronegative. This rearrangement joins TRBV19 to TRBJ2-2; D ambiguous. Material for sequencing was PBMCs. The CDR3 reads CAREGAHVGFAGELFF. CDR3 DNA: TGTGCCAGGGAAGGAGCCCACGTGGGTTTCGCCGGGGAGCTGTTTTTT.